This entry concerns a single T cell receptor (beta chain). The CDR3 length is 17 residues. J was trimmed by 2 bases and V by 4 bases; bases with no gene match: 9. Germline CDR1 reads LGHNA; CDR2 reads YNFKEQ. Data came from immunoSEQ multiplex PCR; TCRdb stores just in-frame clones and leaves some out. The sample shows about 100,000 clones, 60% to 85% of them seen only once. The sample is drawn from a study of Ad26.COV2.S vaccination and SARS-CoV-2 variants. This receptor was obtained from a human donor who had recovered from COVID-19. The sequences come from peripheral blood, collected after recovery from COVID-19. The chain uses TRBV4-2 and TRBJ2-3; TRBD2 agrees at 10 bases. Here the CDR3 reads CASSPDISGGDTDTQYF. CDR3 DNA sequence: TGTGCCAGCAGCCCGGACATCAGCGGGGGGGACACAGATACGCAGTATTTT.